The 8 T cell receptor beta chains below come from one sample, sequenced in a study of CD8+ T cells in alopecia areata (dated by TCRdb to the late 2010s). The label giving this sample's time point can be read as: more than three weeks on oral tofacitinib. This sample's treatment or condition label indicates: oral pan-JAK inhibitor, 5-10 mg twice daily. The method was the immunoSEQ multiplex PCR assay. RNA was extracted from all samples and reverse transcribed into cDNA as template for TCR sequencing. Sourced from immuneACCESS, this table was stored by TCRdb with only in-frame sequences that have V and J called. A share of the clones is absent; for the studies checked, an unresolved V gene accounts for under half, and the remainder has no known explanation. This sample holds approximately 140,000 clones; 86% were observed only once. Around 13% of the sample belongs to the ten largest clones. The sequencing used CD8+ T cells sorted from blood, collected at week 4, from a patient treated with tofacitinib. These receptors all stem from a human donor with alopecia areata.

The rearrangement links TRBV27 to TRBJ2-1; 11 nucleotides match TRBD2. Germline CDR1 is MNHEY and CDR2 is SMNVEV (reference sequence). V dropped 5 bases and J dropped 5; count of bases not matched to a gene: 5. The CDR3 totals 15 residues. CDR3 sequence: CASSALAGANNEQFF. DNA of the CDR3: TGTGCCAGCAGTGCACTAGCGGGGGCTAACAATGAGCAGTTCTTC.

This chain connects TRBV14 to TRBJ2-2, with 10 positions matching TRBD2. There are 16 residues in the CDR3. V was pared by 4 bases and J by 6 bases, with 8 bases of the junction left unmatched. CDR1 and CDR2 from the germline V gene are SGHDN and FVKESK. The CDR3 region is CASSPTGLASPGELFF. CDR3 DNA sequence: TGTGCCAGCAGCCCTACGGGACTAGCGAGTCCCGGGGAGCTGTTTTTT.

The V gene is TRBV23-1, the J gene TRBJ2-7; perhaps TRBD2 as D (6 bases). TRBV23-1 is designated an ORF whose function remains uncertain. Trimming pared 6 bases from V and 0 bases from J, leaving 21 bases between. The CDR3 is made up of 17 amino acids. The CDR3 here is CASRLMEGPNFSYEQYF. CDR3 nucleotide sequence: TGCGCCAGCAGATTAATGGAGGGGCCGAACTTCTCCTACGAGCAGTACTTC.

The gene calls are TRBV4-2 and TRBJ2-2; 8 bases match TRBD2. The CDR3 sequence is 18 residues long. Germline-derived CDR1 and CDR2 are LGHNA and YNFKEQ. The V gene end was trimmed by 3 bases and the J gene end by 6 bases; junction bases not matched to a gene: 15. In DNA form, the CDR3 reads TGTGCCAGCAGCCAGCTCGCCCAGGGGACTAGTATCCCCGGGGAGCTGTTTTTT. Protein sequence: CASSQLAQGTSIPGELFF.

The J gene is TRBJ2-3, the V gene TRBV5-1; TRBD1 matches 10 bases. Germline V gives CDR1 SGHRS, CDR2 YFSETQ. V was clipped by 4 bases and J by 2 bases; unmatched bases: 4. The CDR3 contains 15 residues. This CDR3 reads CASSDGTGVTDTQYF. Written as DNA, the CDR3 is TGCGCCAGCAGCGACGGGACAGGGGTCACAGATACGCAGTATTTT.

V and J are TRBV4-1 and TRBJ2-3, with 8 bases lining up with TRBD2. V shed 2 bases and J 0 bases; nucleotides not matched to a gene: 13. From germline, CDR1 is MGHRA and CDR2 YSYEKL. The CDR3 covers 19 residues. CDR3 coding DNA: TGCGCCAGCAGCCAATTCCCGGGGGGGAGGCCAGCAAGCACAGATACGCAGTATTTT. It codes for CASSQFPGGRPASTDTQYF.

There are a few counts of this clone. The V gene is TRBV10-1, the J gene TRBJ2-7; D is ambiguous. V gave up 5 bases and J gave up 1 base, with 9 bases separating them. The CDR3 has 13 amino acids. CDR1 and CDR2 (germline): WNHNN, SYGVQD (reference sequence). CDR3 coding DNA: TGCGCCAGCAGTCTCGGTCCTTCCTACGAGCAGTACTTC. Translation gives CASSLGPSYEQYF.

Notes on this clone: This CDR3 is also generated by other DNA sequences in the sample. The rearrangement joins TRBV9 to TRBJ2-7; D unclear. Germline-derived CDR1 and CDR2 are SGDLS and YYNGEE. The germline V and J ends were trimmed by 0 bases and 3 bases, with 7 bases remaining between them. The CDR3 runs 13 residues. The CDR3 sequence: CASSVAADYEQYF. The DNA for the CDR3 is TGTGCCAGCAGCGTAGCGGCAGACTACGAGCAGTACTTC.